One and the same sample provided the 20 T cell receptor beta chains below, sequenced in a study of long-term antiretroviral therapy in people with HIV. immunoSEQ v3.0 was run at survey level. The protocol was immunoSEQ multiplex PCR, while the TCRdb copy is restricted to in-frame clones and leaves out a portion. The repertoire holds around 9,600 clones, with approximately 80% as singletons. The source was unsorted PBMCs, collected 0.4 years before starting antiretroviral therapy. The origin of the receptors is a man aged 25-40 years with HIV.

This clone was found a few times. The gene calls are TRBV2 and TRBJ1-2; D may be TRBD1 (5 bases). This CDR3 contains 14 residues. The V gene lost 8 bases and the J gene lost 3 bases, with 16 bases spanning the gap. Germline CDR1 is SNHLY and CDR2 is FYNNEI. The CDR3 DNA follows: TGTGCCAGCCCCGCAGGGCCTAGCGACTATGGCTACACCTTC. It codes for CASPAGPSDYGYTF.

The V gene is TRBV10-3, the J gene TRBJ2-7, with 7 nucleotides matching TRBD1. Trimming took 11 bases from V and 5 from J; bases not matched to a gene: 15. Germline V gene lookup returns CDR1 ENHRY and CDR2 SYGVKD. The CDR3 covers 14 residues. The CDR3, as DNA: TGTGCCTCCAAGGGGGCGCAGGGTATGAACGAGCAGTACTTC. Translated: CASKGAQGMNEQYF.

This clone was counted between two and nine times. The V gene is TRBV7-9, the J gene TRBJ2-7; D may be TRBD2 (5 bases). CDR1 SEHNR and CDR2 FQNEAQ come from the germline V gene (reference sequence). Deletions cut 2 bases from V and 5 bases from J, with 10 bases between. The CDR3 is made up of 13 amino acids. The CDR3 loop is CASSLRGVHEQYF. DNA of the CDR3: TGTGCCAGCAGCTTACGGGGTGTCCACGAGCAGTACTTC.

This rearrangement joins TRBV28 to TRBJ1-2; D is perhaps TRBD1 (5 bases). CDR1 MDHEN and CDR2 SYDVKM come from the germline V gene. The V end lost 6 bases, the J end lost 4 bases, and 12 bases lay between the germline ends. This CDR3 is built from 13 residues. This chain's CDR3 is CASSSTDPYGYTF. Written as DNA, the CDR3 is TGTGCCAGCAGCTCGACAGACCCCTATGGCTACACCTTC.

The chain is built from TRBV27 and TRBJ2-7, with 8 nucleotides matching TRBD2. The CDR3 has 16 residues. J was trimmed by 7 bases and V by 5 bases; bases with no gene match: 16. The germline gives CDR1 MNHEY, CDR2 SMNVEV (reference sequence). In nucleotides, the CDR3 is TGTGCCAGCAGTCGGGCGGGGAGCGGGAGTTTGGGTGAGCAGTACTTC. Amino acid sequence: CASSRAGSGSLGEQYF.

This chain links TRBV15 with TRBJ1-4; TRBD1 aligns across 7 bases. The ends lost 3 bases at V and 3 bases at J; junction bases unmatched: 4. There are 15 residues in the CDR3. The germline gives CDR1 LNHNV, CDR2 YYDKDF (reference sequence). The DNA of the CDR3 is TGTGCCACCAGCAGCGGGGACAGCCCTAATGAAAAACTGTTTTTT. Encoded protein: CATSSGDSPNEKLFF.

The rearrangement uses TRBV5-1 and TRBJ1-2, with D uncertain. The CDR3 extends over 15 amino acids. Per germline, CDR1 SGHRS and CDR2 YFSETQ. Trimming pared 0 bases from V and 4 bases from J, leaving 13 bases between. The chain's CDR3 is CASSLEVRDSYGYTF. CDR3 nucleotides: TGCGCCAGCAGCTTGGAAGTCCGTGATTCCTATGGCTACACCTTC.

The chain carries TRBV2 and TRBJ2-1; D remains ambiguous. CDR3 length equals 13 residues. Germline V gene lookup returns CDR1 SNHLY and CDR2 FYNNEI. Trimming removed 2 bases at V and 4 bases at J, with 6 bases between. The CDR3: CASSEREYNEQFF. Here the CDR3 DNA reads TGTGCCAGCAGTGAAAGGGAATACAATGAGCAGTTCTTC.

The J gene is TRBJ1-4, the V gene TRBV5-5; 7 nucleotides line up with TRBD1. The CDR3 has 17 amino acids. Germline V gives CDR1 SGHKS, CDR2 YYEKEE (reference sequence). The V segment lost 1 base and the J segment 7 bases; nucleotides outside the gene matches: 13. Here the CDR3 reads CASSLRGRGGQSEKLFF. In DNA form, the CDR3 reads TGTGCCAGCAGCTTGCGGGGGCGTGGGGGACAGAGTGAAAAACTGTTTTTT. The variable domain in full, completed from reference TRBV5-5 and TRBJ1-4, reads DAGVTQSPTHLIKTRGQQVTLRCSPISGHKSVSWYQQVLGQGPQFIFQYYEKEERGRGNFPDRFSARQFPNYSSELNVNALLLGDSALYLCASSLRGRGGQSEKLFFGSGTQLSVL.

This chain links TRBV30 with TRBJ1-5; D is unclear. The CDR3 sequence is 14 residues long. In germline, CDR1 is GTSNPN, CDR2 SVGIG (reference sequence). The V end was cut by 2 bases, the J end by 4 bases, with 12 bases between. The CDR3 DNA sequence: TGTGCCTGGAGTAGAGTGTCAGGAAATCAGCCCCAGCATTTT. It encodes CAWSRVSGNQPQHF. The variable domain in full, with the rest retrieved from reference TRBV30 and TRBJ1-5, is SQTIHQWPATLVQPVGSPLSLECTVEGTSNPNLYWYRQAAGRGLQLLFYSVGIGQISSEVPQNLSASRPQDRQFILSSKKLLLSDSGFYLCAWSRVSGNQPQHFGDGTRLSIL.

V is TRBV28 and J is TRBJ2-5, with 11 bases that match TRBD2. V shed 2 bases, J shed 2 bases, and the junction held 1 base outside the gene matches. Per the germline V gene, CDR1 is MDHEN and CDR2 is SYDVKM. The CDR3 consists of 15 residues. The CDR3 here is CASSLGTSGQETQYF. CDR3 nucleotide sequence: TGTGCCAGCAGTTTAGGGACTAGCGGACAAGAGACCCAGTACTTC.

The table lists this clone with a count of one. The chain links TRBV28 to TRBJ2-7, with TRBD1 identical over 7 bases. In germline, CDR1 is MDHEN, CDR2 SYDVKM. CDR3 size: 13 residues. The V segment lost 6 bases and the J segment 3 bases; nucleotides outside the gene matches: 5. The CDR3 here is CASRRQGVYEQYF. The CDR3 coding sequence is TGTGCCAGCAGGCGACAGGGCGTCTACGAGCAGTACTTC.

The CDR3 region is CASSFPSTSGGEQYF. The CDR3 DNA follows: TGTGCCAGCAGTTTCCCCTCGACTAGCGGGGGCGAGCAGTACTTC. The chain is built from TRBV28 and TRBJ2-7; 12 bases line up with TRBD2. V gave up 3 bases and J gave up 6 bases; unmatched junction bases: 6. This CDR3 contains 15 residues. From germline, CDR1 is MDHEN and CDR2 SYDVKM.

This clone appeared a few times. The J gene is TRBJ2-7, the V gene TRBV27; D is undetermined. From germline, CDR1 is MNHEY and CDR2 SMNVEV (reference sequence). The CDR3 is 14 amino acids. The V end lost 2 bases, the J end lost 0 bases, and 8 bases lay between the germline ends. The chain's CDR3 is CASSLSYDSYEQYF. For the CDR3, the DNA is TGTGCCAGCAGTTTAAGTTACGACTCCTACGAGCAGTACTTC.

The chain joins TRBV6-5 to TRBJ1-2; D perhaps matches TRBD1 (6 bases). V was pared by 5 bases and J by 5 bases, with 15 bases between. Germline CDR1 is MNHEY and CDR2 is SVGAGI. CDR3 length equals 14 residues. The CDR3 DNA is TGTGCCAGCAGTCAGGACAGCCTGCTTTATGGCTACACCTTC. This sequence encodes CASSQDSLLYGYTF.

The chain joins TRBV19 to TRBJ2-3; D remains unclear. This CDR3 region has 16 residues. The V gene lost 1 base and the J gene lost 2 bases, with 13 bases spanning the gap. Germline loops: CDR1 LNHDA, CDR2 SQIVND (reference sequence). DNA of the CDR3: TGTGCCAGTAGTATAGGTAGGCCTACAAACACAGATACGCAGTATTTT. Translated, it gives CASSIGRPTNTDTQYF.

V gene TRBV28 combines with J gene TRBJ1-2; D might be TRBD1 (6 bases). The CDR3 covers 13 residues. V was pared by 9 bases and J by 6 bases, with 17 bases between. CDR1 MDHEN and CDR2 SYDVKM come from the germline V gene. CDR3 in DNA: TGTGCCAGTGCCGGGACAACTGCCCATGGCTACACCTTC. Translation: CASAGTTAHGYTF.

V is TRBV7-9 and J is TRBJ2-2; D is undetermined. Between the trimmed V and J ends, which lost 1 base and 5 bases, there was a span of 5 bases. Per germline, CDR1 SEHNR and CDR2 FQNEAQ (reference sequence). This CDR3 is built from 13 residues. Written as DNA, the CDR3 is TGTGCCAGCAGCTTAGTGAAGACCGGGGAGCTGTTTTTT. Its translation is CASSLVKTGELFF.

The V and J genes are TRBV5-4 and TRBJ1-2; tentatively, D is TRBD1 (6 bases). In germline, CDR1 is SGHNT, CDR2 YYREEE (reference sequence). The CDR3 runs 14 residues. Trimming left V 2 bases short and J 4 bases short, with 12 bases between. Here the CDR3 reads CASSFRTASYGYTF. The CDR3, as DNA: TGTGCCAGCAGCTTTCGGACAGCTTCCTATGGCTACACCTTC.

V gene TRBV10-1 combines with J gene TRBJ1-1; a possible D gene is TRBD1 (5 bases). Trimming took off 5 bases at V and 4 bases at J, with 29 bases between the two ends. The CDR3 runs 19 residues. Germline V gives CDR1 WNHNN, CDR2 SYGVQD (reference sequence). The CDR3: CASSPSWGGRAGKRTEAFF. The CDR3 DNA is TGCGCCAGCAGTCCTTCCTGGGGAGGCAGGGCGGGGAAGCGCACTGAAGCTTTCTTT.